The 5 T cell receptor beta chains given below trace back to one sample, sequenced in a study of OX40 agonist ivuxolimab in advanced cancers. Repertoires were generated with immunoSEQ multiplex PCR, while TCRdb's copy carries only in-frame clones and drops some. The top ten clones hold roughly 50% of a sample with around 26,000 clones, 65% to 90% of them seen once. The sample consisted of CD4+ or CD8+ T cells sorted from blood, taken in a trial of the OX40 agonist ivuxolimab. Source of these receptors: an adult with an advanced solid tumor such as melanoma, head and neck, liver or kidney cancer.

In DNA form, the CDR3 reads TGTGCCAGCAGTTATTCGATTGGCGCCTCCTACGAGCAGTACTTC. Translated: CASSYSIGASYEQYF. This chain joins TRBV6-5 and TRBJ2-7; D ambiguous. Looked up from germline, CDR1 is MNHEY and CDR2 is SVGAGI. This CDR3 is built from 15 residues. V gave up 3 bases and J gave up 0 bases, with 12 bases separating them.

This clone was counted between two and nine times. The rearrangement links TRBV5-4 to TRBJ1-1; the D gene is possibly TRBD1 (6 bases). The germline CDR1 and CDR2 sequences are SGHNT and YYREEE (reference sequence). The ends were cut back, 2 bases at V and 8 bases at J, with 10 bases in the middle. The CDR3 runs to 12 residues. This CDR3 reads CASSFTGLEAFF. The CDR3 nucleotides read TGTGCCAGCAGCTTCACAGGGTTAGAAGCTTTCTTT. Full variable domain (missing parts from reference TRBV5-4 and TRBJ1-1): ETGVTQSPTHLIKTRGQQVTLRCSSQSGHNTVSWYQQALGQGPQFIFQYYREEENGRGNFPPRFSGLQFPNYSSELNVNALELDDSALYLCASSFTGLEAFFGQGTRLTVV.

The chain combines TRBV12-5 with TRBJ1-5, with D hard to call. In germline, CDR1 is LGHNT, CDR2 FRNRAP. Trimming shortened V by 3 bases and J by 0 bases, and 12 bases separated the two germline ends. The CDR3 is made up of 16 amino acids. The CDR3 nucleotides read TGTGCTAGTGGTTTTACCTCAACAGATAGCAATCAGCCCCAGCATTTT. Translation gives CASGFTSTDSNQPQHF.

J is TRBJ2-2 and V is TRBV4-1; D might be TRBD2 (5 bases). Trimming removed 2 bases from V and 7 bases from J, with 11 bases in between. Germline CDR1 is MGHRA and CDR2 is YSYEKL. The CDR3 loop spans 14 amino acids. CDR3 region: CASSQRGLGGELFF. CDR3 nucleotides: TGCGCCAGCAGCCAACGGGGATTGGGCGGGGAGCTGTTTTTT.

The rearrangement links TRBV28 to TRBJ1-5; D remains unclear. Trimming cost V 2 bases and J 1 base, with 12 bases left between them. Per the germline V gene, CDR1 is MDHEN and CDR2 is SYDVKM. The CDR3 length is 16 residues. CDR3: CASSLIVVHSNQPQHF. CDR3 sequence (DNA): TGTGCCAGCAGTTTAATTGTCGTACACAGCAATCAGCCCCAGCATTTT.